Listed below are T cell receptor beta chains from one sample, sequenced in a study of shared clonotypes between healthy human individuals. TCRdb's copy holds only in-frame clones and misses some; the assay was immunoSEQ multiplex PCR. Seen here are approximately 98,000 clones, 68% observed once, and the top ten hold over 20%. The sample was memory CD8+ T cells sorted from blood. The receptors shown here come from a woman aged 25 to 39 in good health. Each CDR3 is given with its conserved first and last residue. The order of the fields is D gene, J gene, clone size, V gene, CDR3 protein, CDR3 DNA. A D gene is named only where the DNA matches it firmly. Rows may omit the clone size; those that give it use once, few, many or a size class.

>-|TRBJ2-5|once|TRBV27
CASSYQGAETQYF
TGTGCCAGCAGTTACCAGGGTGCAGAGACCCAGTACTTC
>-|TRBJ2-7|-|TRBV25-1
CASSGEGSGWLNYEQYF
TGTGCCAGCAGTGGAGAGGGGTCGGGTTGGCTTAACTACGAGCAGTACTTC
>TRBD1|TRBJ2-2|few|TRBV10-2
CASSRTGGEGELFF
TGCGCCAGCTCCCGGACAGGGGGCGAGGGGGAGCTGTTTTTT
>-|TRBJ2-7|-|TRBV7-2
CASSWAAYEQYF
TGTGCCAGCAGCTGGGCTGCCTACGAGCAGTACTTC
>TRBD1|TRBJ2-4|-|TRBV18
CASSFDRENIQYF
TGTGCCAGCTCATTTGACAGGGAAAACATTCAGTACTTC
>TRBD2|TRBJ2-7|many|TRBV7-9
CASSFGDYRGEQYF
TGTGCCAGCAGCTTCGGGGACTATAGGGGCGAGCAGTACTTC
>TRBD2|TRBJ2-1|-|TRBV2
CARSNGTSGTPNEQFF
TGTGCCAGGAGTAACGGGACTAGCGGGACACCAAATGAGCAGTTCTTC
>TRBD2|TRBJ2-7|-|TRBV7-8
CASSLEAGSTYEQYF
TGTGCCAGCAGCTTAGAAGCGGGGTCTACCTACGAGCAGTACTTC
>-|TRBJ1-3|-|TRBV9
CASSAQGHGVSGNTIYF
TGTGCCAGCAGCGCGCAGGGACACGGGGTCTCTGGAAACACCATATATTTT
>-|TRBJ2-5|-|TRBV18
CASSPVGIGETQYF
TGTGCCAGCTCACCAGTGGGAATAGGAGAGACCCAGTACTTC
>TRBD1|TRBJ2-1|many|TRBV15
CATSRTGSYNEQFF
TGTGCCACCAGCCGGACAGGCTCCTACAATGAGCAGTTCTTC
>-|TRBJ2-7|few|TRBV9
CASSVSWGTYEQYF
TGTGCCAGCAGCGTATCGTGGGGTACCTACGAGCAGTACTTC
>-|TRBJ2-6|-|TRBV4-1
CASSQPAGGRNSSGANVLTF
TGCGCCAGCAGCCAACCCGCCGGGGGCAGGAACTCCTCTGGGGCCAACGTCCTGACTTTC
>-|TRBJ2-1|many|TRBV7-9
CASSFRTSGHNEQFF
TGTGCCAGCAGCTTCCGGACGAGCGGGCACAATGAGCAGTTCTTC
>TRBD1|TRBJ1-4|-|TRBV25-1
CASSDRGRETNEKLFF
TGTGCCAGCAGTGACAGGGGGCGAGAAACTAATGAAAAACTGTTTTTT
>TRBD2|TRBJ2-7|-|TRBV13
CASRSGTSHLSF
TGTGCCAGCAGGTCCGGGACTAGCCATCTTTCTTTC
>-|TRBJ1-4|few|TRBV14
CASSRTTGHSEKLFF
TGTGCCAGCAGCCGTACGACGGGTCATAGTGAAAAACTGTTTTTT
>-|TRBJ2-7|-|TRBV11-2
CASSLDHPLSYEQYF
TGTGCCAGCAGCTTAGATCACCCGCTCTCCTACGAGCAGTACTTC
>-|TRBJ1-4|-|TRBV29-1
CSVDGPSGEKLFF
TGCAGCGTTGATGGCCCCAGCGGTGAAAAACTGTTTTTT
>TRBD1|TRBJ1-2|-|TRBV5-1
CASSPRQGAGYGYTF
TGCGCCAGCAGCCCGAGACAGGGGGCTGGCTATGGCTACACCTTC
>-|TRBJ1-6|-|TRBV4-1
CASSQDPGHPLHF
TGCGCCAGCAGCCAAGATCCCGGACATCCCCTCCACTTT
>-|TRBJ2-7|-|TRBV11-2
CASSRNGGPHYEQYF
TGTGCCAGCAGCCGGAATGGGGGTCCCCACTACGAGCAGTACTTC
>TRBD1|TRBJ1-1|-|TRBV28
CASRGDSEENTEAFF
TGTGCCAGCAGGGGGGACAGTGAAGAAAACACTGAAGCTTTCTTT
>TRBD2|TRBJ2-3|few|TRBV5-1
CASSLGASGNTDTQYF
TGCGCCAGCAGCTTGGGGGCTAGCGGGAACACAGATACGCAGTATTTT
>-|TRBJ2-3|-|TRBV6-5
CASSCSLCTDTQYF
TGTGCCAGCAGTTGCAGTCTTTGCACAGATACGCAGTATTTT
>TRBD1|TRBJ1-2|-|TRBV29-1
CSVEDRGLGNYGYTF
TGCAGCGTTGAAGACAGGGGGCTAGGAAACTATGGCTACACCTTC
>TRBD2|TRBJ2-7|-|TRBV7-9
CASSRIAGNEQYF
TGTGCCAGCAGCCGCATAGCGGGGAACGAGCAGTACTTC